This T cell receptor (beta chain) derives from a study of blood T cell repertoires in COVID-19. Original data processing: Reference gene primer amplification gave nucleated cell count estimates. Repertoires were generated with immunoSEQ multiplex PCR, while TCRdb's copy carries only in-frame clones and drops some. The V and J calls and clone size were taken over from that table, and D and trimming were inferred from the DNA. This sample has over 200,000 clones; under 90% occur once, and the top ten carry about 2%. The CDR3 length is 14 residues. V trimming: 6 bases; J trimming: 6 bases; junction bases outside the gene matches: 7. Germline V gene data show CDR1 as SNHLY and CDR2 as FYNNEI.

The receptor comes from a man in his sixties who had recovered from COVID-19. The chain is built from TRBV2 and TRBJ1-4, with 7 bases identical to TRBD1. The sample taken for sequencing was PBMCs or T cells enriched from blood (not recorded which). CDR3 DNA sequence: TGTGCCAGCAGGTCCCAGGGGGGCGATGAAAAACTGTTTTTT. It is translated as CASRSQGGDEKLFF.